This TCR beta chain emerged from a study of STAT3 mutations in large granular lymphocyte leukemia. For the study at large: Immunosuppressive therapy was given to more than half of T-LGLL patients.

This CDR3 region has 13 residues. Germline V gene data show CDR1 as MNHEY and CDR2 as SVGAGI. Trimming took off 8 bases at V and 6 bases at J, with 13 bases between the two ends. Regarding the study as a whole: Every T-LGLL patient had at least one immunodominant TCRbeta clonotype. Variable sampling intervals and differing treatment regimens complicated linking therapy response to TCR clonal burden changes.

This clone turned up a few times. Its target is not known. Libraries were prepared by immunoSEQ multiplex PCR; TCRdb keeps only in-frame clonotypes and omits some of them. The repertoire includes roughly 11,000 clones, about 76% of them detected once, and about 50% sits in the top ten. V gene TRBV6-5 combines with J gene TRBJ2-2; D is possibly TRBD1 or TRBD2 (5 bases each). This sequence was found in a man aged 55 to 69 with T-cell large granular lymphocyte leukemia. Some clones in this sample may be carry-over from other donors' samples. The sequencing input was peripheral blood mononuclear cells. The CDR3 here is CASGGDFAGELFF. In DNA form, the CDR3 reads TGTGCCAGCGGGGGAGATTTCGCCGGGGAGCTGTTTTTT.